The 27 T cell receptor beta chains below all came from one sample that was sequenced in a study of blood T cells in healthy people across ages. Combining a sample-barcoded 5' primer with a J-beta primer mix, a second PCR ran for about 7 to 11 cycles. TCRdb passed the 5' RACE reads through MiXCR, listing each CDR3 protein once. The sample includes fewer than 2,000,000 distinct CDR3 sequences, roughly 30% seen only once; the top ten take about 11%. Source material: blood. The receptor source for this set is a young woman in good health.

Turning to this clonotype: The junction differs from germline at one of its ends, possibly a read error. The chain uses TRBV7-8 and TRBJ1-1; the D is unclear. The CDR3 is 13 residues long. The germline V gene has CDR1 SGHVS and CDR2 FQNEAQ. The CDR3 DNA follows: TGTGCCGGCAGCTTAGGGTGGGGTACTGAAGCTTTCTTT. Encoded protein: CAGSLGWGTEAFF.

This clonotype turned up a few times. The rearrangement joins TRBV6-1 to TRBJ2-1; the D is unclear. Between the trimmed V and J ends, which lost 6 bases and 4 bases, there was a span of 13 bases. The germline CDR1 and CDR2 sequences are MNHNS and SASEGT. CDR3 length: 14 residues. The DNA for the CDR3 is TGTGCCAGCAGCTCGAGGCAGAAATACAATGAGCAGTTCTTC. Translation gives CASSSRQKYNEQFF.

This clonotype was seen only a few times. The genes are TRBV20-1 and TRBJ2-5; 7 positions match TRBD2. J was trimmed by 5 bases and V by 1 base; bases with no gene match: 10. The CDR3 length is 15 residues. Germline lookup yields CDR1 DFQATT and CDR2 SNEGSKA (reference sequence). The CDR3 sequence is CSARAKRGRLETQYF. CDR3 bases: TGCAGTGCTAGAGCTAAGCGGGGTCGATTGGAGACCCAGTACTTC.

The rearrangement links TRBV20-1 to TRBJ1-4, with D uncertain. Trimming removed 6 bases from V and 7 bases from J, with 18 bases in between. Germline V CDR1 and CDR2: DFQATT, SNEGSKA (reference sequence). The CDR3 has 14 residues. The CDR3 DNA sequence: TGCAGTGCGCGGCCCCGAGCTCTTCTTGAAAAACTGTTTTTT. Its protein is CSARPRALLEKLFF.

The CDR3 DNA reads TGTGCCAGCAGCTTAGGAGAAGGACCTGAAGCTTTCTTT. Amino acids: CASSLGEGPEAFF. The chain recombines TRBV7-8 with TRBJ1-1; D gene ambiguous. CDR1 and CDR2 from the germline V gene are SGHVS and FQNEAQ. This CDR3 contains 13 residues. Trimming took off 1 base at V and 6 bases at J, with 9 bases between the two ends.

This clonotype has at least ten counts. The genes are TRBV7-9 and TRBJ2-6; D is unresolved. The CDR3 has 16 amino acids. Germline CDR1 SEHNR, CDR2 FQNEAQ (reference sequence). V gave up 5 bases and J gave up 0 bases, with 11 bases separating them. In DNA, the CDR3 is TGTGCCAGCAGCCATCCAGCCGGCTCTGGGGCCAACGTCCTGACTTTC. Translated: CASSHPAGSGANVLTF.

This chain connects TRBV6-6 to TRBJ2-7, with 7 bases identical to TRBD2. From germline, CDR1 is MNHNY and CDR2 SVGAGI (reference sequence). CDR3 length equals 14 residues. J lost 6 bases, V lost 1 base, and 6 bases had no gene match. CDR3 sequence reads: CASSYFTSDCEQYF. In DNA, the CDR3 is TGTGCCAGCAGTTACTTTACTAGCGATTGCGAGCAGTACTTC.

This clonotype has a handful of counts. The chain joins TRBV27 to TRBJ2-7, with no clear D. CDR1 MNHEY and CDR2 SMNVEV come from the germline V gene (reference sequence). The V gene lost 4 bases and the J gene lost 0 bases, with 13 bases spanning the gap. The CDR3 loop spans 15 amino acids. The DNA for the CDR3 is TGTGCCAGCAGTTCTGACATGCGGCTCTCCTACGAGCAGTACTTC. This translates into CASSSDMRLSYEQYF.

The chain couples TRBV7-2 to TRBJ2-1; tentative D call: TRBD1 (6 bases). The DNA end is a closer match to TRBJ2-7, so the J assignment may be wrong. The CDR3 is made up of 15 amino acids. Germline V gives CDR1 SGHTA, CDR2 FQGNSA. In DNA form, the CDR3 reads TGTGCCAGCAGTTTTGAAGGGGGAAGCTACAATGAGCAGTACTTC. Its translation: CASSFEGGSYNEQYF.

The chain combines TRBV12-3 or TRBV12-4 with TRBJ1-1; D gene uncertain. This CDR3 contains 12 residues. V lost 3 bases and J 10 bases, leaving 12 bases between the germline ends. As DNA, the CDR3 is TGTGCCAGCAGTTTGAAGCGTTGGGCAGCTTTCTTT. Its protein is CASSLKRWAAFF.

This clonotype appeared a single time. A much larger clone lies a single base off, so this may be a read error. The chain uses TRBV29-1 and TRBJ2-5; D might be TRBD2 (6 bases). The CDR3 spans 12 residues. V was trimmed by 6 bases and J by 4 bases, leaving 12 bases between them. Looked up from germline, CDR1 is SQVTM and CDR2 is ANQGSEA. The CDR3 sequence: CSVDGGAETQYF. For the CDR3, the DNA is TGCAGCGTGGACGGGGGTGCAGAGACCCAGTACTTC.

The chain links TRBV30 to TRBJ2-1, with TRBD2 identical over 8 bases. CDR1 GTSNPN and CDR2 SVGIG come from the germline V gene (reference sequence). The CDR3 contains 14 residues. J lost 6 bases, V lost 7 bases, and 11 bases had no gene match. As DNA, the CDR3 is TGTGCCTCGAGCGGGGGAGGGGGGGTCAATGAGCAGTTCTTC. The encoded protein is CASSGGGGVNEQFF.

The chain has TRBV6-5 and TRBJ2-1; a possible D gene is TRBD2 (5 bases). The germline V gene encodes CDR1 MNHEY and CDR2 SVGAGI. This CDR3 contains 12 residues. Between the trimmed V and J ends, which lost 6 bases and 14 bases, there was a span of 17 bases. The CDR3 loop reads CASSRPRGSEFF. The CDR3 DNA follows: TGTGCCAGCAGCCGACCTCGAGGGTCGGAGTTCTTC.

This clonotype was seen a handful of times. V and J are TRBV27 and TRBJ2-1, with 9 nucleotides matching TRBD2. The CDR3 totals 14 residues. V was pared by 10 bases and J by 0 bases, with 4 bases of the junction left unmatched. Looked up from germline, CDR1 is MNHEY and CDR2 is SMNVEV (reference sequence). For the CDR3, the DNA is TGTGCCACCATTAGCGGGAGCTCCTACAATGAGCAGTTCTTC. It translates to CATISGSSYNEQFF.

This clonotype was seen ten or more times. The chain couples TRBV12-3 or TRBV12-4 to TRBJ2-7; D is perhaps TRBD2 (5 bases). The CDR3 totals 11 residues. The germline V and J ends were trimmed by 6 bases and 3 bases, with 6 bases remaining between them. CDR3 nucleotides: TGTGCCAGCAGCGGGGACTACGAGCAGTACTTC. It is translated as CASSGDYEQYF.

A word on this clonotype: One base away lies a much larger clone, so this may be a sequencing read error. The chain is built from TRBV10-3 and TRBJ2-3; 8 nucleotides align to TRBD1. The germline V gene encodes CDR1 ENHRY and CDR2 SYGVKD. The CDR3 covers 15 residues. CDR3 loop: CAVSEDRAYTDTQYF. CDR3 nucleotides: TGTGCCGTCAGTGAGGACAGGGCGTATACAGATACGCAGTATTTT.

This clonotype was counted between two and nine times. The CDR3 DNA reads as TGTGCCAGCACTTCCTGGGGGACTAGCGTGGTGGATACGCAGTATTTT. Its translation is CASTSWGTSVVDTQYF. This sequence joins TRBV11-2 and TRBJ2-3; 10 bases are a match to TRBD2. Germline trimming cut 7 bases from V and 6 bases from J; bases unmatched to any gene: 13. Germline assignment: CDR1 SGHAT and CDR2 FQNNGV. CDR3 length: 16 amino acids.

The V call is TRBV20-1, the J call TRBJ2-1, with 9 bases fitting TRBD2. Germline CDR1 and CDR2: DFQATT and SNEGSKA (reference sequence). CDR3 length: 14 amino acids. The J segment lost 6 bases and the V segment lost 4 bases, leaving 7 bases of the junction unmatched. CDR3 nucleotides: TGCAGTGCTATGAGCGGGGGGCTACTCAATGAGCAGTTCTTC. It codes for CSAMSGGLLNEQFF.

This chain joins TRBV10-3 and TRBJ1-1; perhaps TRBD1 as D (6 bases). V was trimmed by 1 base and J by 10 bases, leaving 13 bases between them. The CDR3 extends over 13 amino acids. The germline gives CDR1 ENHRY, CDR2 SYGVKD. CDR3 residues: CAISELTGPRAFF. The CDR3 bases are TGTGCCATCAGTGAGTTGACAGGTCCTCGAGCTTTCTTT.

This clonotype was recorded a few times. A junction end diverges from the germline sequence, so it may reflect a read error. This sequence joins TRBV6-1 and TRBJ2-1; 11 bases align to TRBD2. Germline V lookup: CDR1 MNHNS, CDR2 SASEGT. This CDR3 comprises 16 residues. CDR3 amino acids: CAGRTTSGSSYNEQFF. The CDR3, as DNA: TGTGCCGGCAGGACTACTAGCGGGAGCTCCTACAATGAGCAGTTCTTC.

The chain is built from TRBV2 and TRBJ2-2; D unresolved. CDR3 size: 12 residues. V lost 7 bases and J 6 bases, leaving 9 bases between the germline ends. The germline CDR1 and CDR2 sequences are SNHLY and FYNNEI. CDR3 DNA: TGTGCCAGCAAATCAGGACCCGGGGAGCTGTTTTTT. Its protein product is CASKSGPGELFF. The full variable domain, rest sourced from reference TRBV2 and TRBJ2-2, is EPEVTQTPSHQVTQMGQEVILRCVPISNHLYFYWYRQILGQKVEFLVSFYNNEISEKSEIFDDQFSVERPDGSNFTLKIRSTKLEDSAMYFCASKSGPGELFFGEGSRLTVL.

The genes are TRBV20-1 and TRBJ2-7, with TRBD2 matching 10 bases. The CDR3 has 15 residues. V lost 5 bases to trimming and J lost 5 bases; unmatched junction nucleotides: 12. Germline V lookup: CDR1 DFQATT, CDR2 SNEGSKA (reference sequence). The CDR3 sequence is CSASAGTSASHEQYF. Here the CDR3 DNA reads TGCAGTGCTTCGGCTGGGACTAGCGCTTCCCACGAGCAGTACTTC.

CDR3 sequence: CASSSHARGGADTEAFF. DNA of the CDR3: TGTGCCAGCAGCTCCCACGCTAGGGGGGGCGCGGATACTGAAGCTTTCTTT. The V gene is TRBV7-9, the J gene TRBJ1-1; weak D call: TRBD1 (6 bases). The CDR3 totals 17 residues. Per germline, CDR1 SEHNR and CDR2 FQNEAQ (reference sequence). V was clipped by 4 bases and J by 5 bases, with 23 bases between them.

In regard to this clonotype: A much larger clonotype is one base distant, so this may be a read error. This chain links TRBV18 with TRBJ1-2, with D perhaps matching TRBD1 (5 bases). The germline CDR1 and CDR2 sequences are KGHSH and LQKENI. V dropped 0 bases and J dropped 6 bases, with 11 bases sitting between them. The CDR3 length is 14 residues. The CDR3 DNA reads TGTGCCAGCTCACCACCTAGGGACTGGCATGGCTACACCTTC. Protein product: CASSPPRDWHGYTF.

This clonotype was detected a few times. V gene TRBV5-1 combines with J gene TRBJ2-3; D unclear. The CDR3 contains 13 residues. Germline values: CDR1 SGHRS, CDR2 YFSETQ. The germline V and J ends were trimmed by 5 bases and 2 bases, with 9 bases remaining between them. CDR3: CASSVAATDTQYF. For the CDR3, the DNA is TGCGCCAGCAGTGTGGCGGCCACAGATACGCAGTATTTT.

This clonotype showed up many times. The CDR3 DNA reads as TGTGCCAGCAGCTTGACCGGGACTTACAATGAGCAGTTCTTC. Translation gives CASSLTGTYNEQFF. The chain carries TRBV7-3 and TRBJ2-1; maybe TRBD2 (6 bases). The CDR3 length is 14 residues. CDR1 and CDR2 (germline): SGHTA, FQGTGA. Trimming cost V 3 bases and J 4 bases, with 10 bases left between them.

This clonotype was recorded a few times. V is TRBV11-2 and J is TRBJ2-7; no firm D call. The V end was cut by 1 base, the J end by 6 bases, with 10 bases between. Germline lookup yields CDR1 SGHAT and CDR2 FQNNGV. CDR3 size: 13 residues. The CDR3 DNA follows: TGTGCCAGCAGCTTAGCGGCTGTGGTCGAGCAGTACTTC. It translates to CASSLAAVVEQYF.